This T cell receptor (beta chain) is from a study of memory CD4+ T cells and cytomegalovirus serostatus. On the study more broadly: Donors were healthy Belgian adults, fewer than ten CMV seropositive and under 30 seronegative. Study conclusions and caveats: 67 of 164 known CMV-associated TCRbeta sequences appeared in CD4+ memory. A US-trained random forest predicted CMV serostatus with median AUC 0.91. Suggested: most of the CMV-linked TCR signature lies in CD4+ memory cells.

This clone was found a few times. What it recognizes is unknown. Sequencing was performed with immunoSEQ multiplex PCR; in TCRdb, only in-frame clones are kept and a portion is missing. The sample yields about 42,000 clones, 60% to 85% seen once. The sort gate was single viable CD3+CD4+CD8-CD45RO+ cells for memory CD4+ T cells. Sequencing input: memory CD4+ T cells from blood. The receptor was derived from an adult in good health and CMV-seronegative.

The CDR3 nucleotides read TGTGCCAGCCTAAGACAGCGGGGCACTGAAGCTTTCTTT. Translating gives CASLRQRGTEAFF. The chain uses TRBV27 and TRBJ1-1; TRBD1 is a possible D gene (5 bases). V was trimmed by 8 bases and J by 4 bases, leaving 14 bases between them. Germline V gene data show CDR1 as MNHEY and CDR2 as SMNVEV (reference sequence). The CDR3 has 13 residues.